These T cell receptor beta chains were read from a single sample in a study of T cell repertoires in cytomegalovirus infection. TCRdb ran MiXCR on the reads and lists one entry per CDR3 protein. The sample shows hundreds of thousands of distinct CDR3 sequences, roughly 30% of them seen only once. Source material: PBMCs. The source is a human donor in good health (CMV status not recorded). Some clones in this sample may be carry-over from other donors' samples. The conserved cysteine and the conserved F or W are not part of the CDR3 here. Clone size is stated in some rows and not others, as once, few, many or a class when expanded.

abundance | j_gene | v_gene | CDR3aa
many | TRBJ2-2 | TRBV7-6 | ASSLVTVQRGNTGELF
few | TRBJ1-1 | TRBV28 | ASCSFPPIGSEAF
. | TRBJ2-1 | TRBV11-2 | ASSLDRDREQF
. | TRBJ1-4 | TRBV5-1 | ASSGGQGTTNEKLF
few | TRBJ1-5 | TRBV7-2 | ASSSDPNQPQH
few | TRBJ1-4 | TRBV7-2 | ASSSRTGWGEKLF
many | TRBJ1-6 | TRBV7-2 | ASSSTTGHNSPLH
many | TRBJ1-4 | TRBV10-3 | AIRKTGDEKLF
. | TRBJ2-7 | TRBV19 | ASSIGAGAAYEQY
. | TRBJ2-3 | TRBV6-2/TRBV6-3 | ASRPPSTDTQY
. | TRBJ1-2 | TRBV15 | ATSYDTDYGYT
few | TRBJ2-3 | TRBV12-3/TRBV12-4 | ASSLEAKDTQY
. | TRBJ2-4 | TRBV11-2 | ASSLHRVKNIQY
many | TRBJ2-7 | TRBV7-6 | ASSLPGAMYEQY
. | TRBJ2-7 | TRBV20-1 | SAYWGGGEYEQY
few | TRBJ1-1 | TRBV10-3 | AISEGIPGTF
. | TRBJ2-3 | TRBV7-2 | ASSSHHKGRTSTDTQY
few | TRBJ1-1 | TRBV6-1 | ASSEARGPTRTEAF
. | TRBJ1-6 | TRBV19 | ASSTEDNSPLH
. | TRBJ2-2 | TRBV6-1 | ASSYPTRTGELF
few | TRBJ1-5 | TRBV15 | ATSRDDWEANQPQH
few | TRBJ2-7 | TRBV20-1 | SARMIDDYEQY
. | TRBJ1-2 | TRBV27 | ASSSYGPPGYGYT
many | TRBJ2-2 | TRBV11-1 | ASSLGRVHTGELF
many | TRBJ2-7 | TRBV7-2 | ASRWEGIRPYEQY
. | TRBJ1-2 | TRBV4-1 | ASSHTGSNYGYT
. | TRBJ1-5 | TRBV20-1 | SAAGLRGDQPQH
. | TRBJ1-4 | TRBV5-6 | ASSLSHNEKLF
few | TRBJ1-1 | TRBV6-5 | ASSYSRAGGGTEAF
many | TRBJ1-3 | TRBV7-2 | ASSQKRVSGNTIY
few | TRBJ1-1 | TRBV7-2 | ASSSLTGHRGMNTEAF
. | TRBJ2-1 | TRBV12-3/TRBV12-4 | ASSLLSPGSFYNEQF
few | TRBJ2-7 | TRBV5-4 | ASSSGRTLSYEQY
few | TRBJ2-3 | TRBV20-1 | SARPLKWVSTDTQY
. | TRBJ1-5 | TRBV20-1 | SARDLANSGNQPQH
few | TRBJ2-7 | TRBV7-9 | ASSSNRDRAYEQY
many | TRBJ2-7 | TRBV28 | ASSLRGPPYEQY
many | TRBJ2-1 | TRBV7-2 | ASSNTGGNEQF
few | TRBJ1-6 | TRBV14 | ASSQNLNSPLH
. | TRBJ2-7 | TRBV15 | ATSRASGTGSNEQY
many | TRBJ2-1 | TRBV6-5 | ASSSHGEVREQF
. | TRBJ2-5 | TRBV27 | ASSARSGEETQY
. | TRBJ2-5 | TRBV5-1 | ASNLEGVETQY
. | TRBJ1-6 | TRBV12-3/TRBV12-4 | ASSLGRYNSPLH
once | TRBJ2-1 | TRBV7-9 | SSNPGEVHEQF
. | TRBJ1-1 | TRBV18 | ASSPTFLPGQQNEAF
medium-sized | TRBJ2-7 | TRBV7-8 | ASSHGLAGGYEQY
. | TRBJ2-2 | TRBV24-1 | ATSAASWLAGELF
. | TRBJ2-7 | TRBV6-2/TRBV6-3 | ASSYSPGFQEQY
few | TRBJ1-3 | TRBV4-1 | SSSQERDRYTIY
few | TRBJ1-2 | TRBV5-1 | ASSPGAGYT
. | TRBJ2-2 | TRBV28 | AGGQGITGELF
few | TRBJ2-7 | TRBV11-3 | ASSTTDRAHEQY
few | TRBJ1-5 | TRBV5-5 | ASTFLPTGPTQPQH
few | TRBJ2-5 | TRBV11-2 | ASSVSAGVQETQY
. | TRBJ1-1 | TRBV28 | ASSRKENTEAF
few | TRBJ1-1 | TRBV6-6 | ASRNWMNTEAF
. | TRBJ2-1 | TRBV2 | ASQEASVASEQF
. | TRBJ2-7 | TRBV27 | ASSHDRASYEQY
many | TRBJ2-1 | TRBV7-2 | ASSRSINEQF